Listed below are T cell receptor beta chains from one sample, sequenced in a study of cytomegalovirus exposure and HLA in healthy donors. Some clones are missing from TCRdb's copy, which holds only in-frame ones; the method was immunoSEQ multiplex PCR. Here the sample spans tens of thousands of clones, approximately 97% being singletons. Sequenced sample: PBMCs. The receptors stem from a woman aged 18-29 years in good health and CMV-seropositive. Both conserved end residues are part of each CDR3. The order of the fields is V gene, clone size, J gene, D gene, CDR3 DNA, CDR3 protein. A D gene is named only where the DNA matches it firmly. Size is omitted from some rows. Given values are once, few, many or a class for expanded clones.

>TRBV11-1|-|TRBJ1-1|-
TGTGCCAGCAGCTCTAGGGGGAAGACTGAAGCTTTCTTT
CASSSRGKTEAFF
>TRBV30|-|TRBJ1-1|TRBD1
TGTGCCTGGACCCTACTCAGGGGGTGGGTGAACACTGAAGCTTTCTTT
CAWTLLRGWVNTEAFF
>TRBV19|-|TRBJ1-2|TRBD1
TGTGCCAGTAGTGGACCCCTGACAGGGAACTATGGCTACACCTTC
CASSGPLTGNYGYTF
>TRBV27|-|TRBJ2-7|TRBD2
TGTGCCAGCCACGGGACTACCGCCTACGAGCAGTACTTC
CASHGTTAYEQYF
>TRBV4-1|-|TRBJ2-2|TRBD1
TGCGCCAGCAGCCAAGACGCGGGGATCGCGGGACAGGGTCTGCCCGGGGAGCTGTTTTTT
CASSQDAGIAGQGLPGELFF
>TRBV28|once|TRBJ1-4|-
TGTGCCAGCAGTCCCGACTCATGGGAGGAAAAACTGTTTTTT
CASSPDSWEEKLFF
>TRBV29-1|-|TRBJ1-1|TRBD1
TGCAGCGTTGAAGACTTAGACAGGGTGTTATCTGAAGCTTTCTTT
CSVEDLDRVLSEAFF
>TRBV11-2|-|TRBJ2-2|-
TGTGCCAGCAGCTTGGGACTCCTGAACACCGGGGAGCTGTTTTTT
CASSLGLLNTGELFF
>TRBV10-1|-|TRBJ1-1|-
TGCGCCAGCAGTGAGTCTCAAGAGGGTCGAGCTGAAGCTTTCTTT
CASSESQEGRAEAFF
>TRBV2|-|TRBJ2-7|-
TGTGCCAGCAGTGAAAATACAGGGAGCTCCTACGAGCAGTACTTC
CASSENTGSSYEQYF
>TRBV6-6|-|TRBJ1-4|-
TGTGCCAGCAGTTCCCCGACGCAGGGAAAACTGTTTTTT
CASSSPTQGKLFF
>TRBV5-1|-|TRBJ2-6|TRBD1
TGCGCCAGCAGCTTTGGGCTGACAGGGATAAGCTCTGGGGCCAACGTCCTGACTTTC
CASSFGLTGISSGANVLTF
>TRBV28|once|TRBJ1-2|-
TGTGCCAGCAGTTCGGGCGGGGGTGGCTACACCTTC
CASSSGGGGYTF
>TRBV4-1|-|TRBJ2-7|TRBD2
TGCGCCAGCAGCCGTATCGTGAGCGCGGGAGATCGCTACGAGCAGTACTTC
CASSRIVSAGDRYEQYF
>TRBV27|-|TRBJ2-6|-
TGTGCCAGCAGTGGCGACAGGCTCGTCCTGACTTTC
CASSGDRLVLTF
>TRBV28|-|TRBJ2-6|TRBD1
TGTGCCAGCACCAGACAGGGGGCGGATGGGGCCAACGTCCTGACTTTC
CASTRQGADGANVLTF
>TRBV25-1|-|TRBJ2-1|-
TGTGCCAGCAGTGGAGCGGAGGACTACAATGAGCAGTTCTTC
CASSGAEDYNEQFF
>TRBV7-9|once|TRBJ2-7|-
TGTGCCAGCAGCATGGGGAGTATTCTGATAGGGAGGGAGCAGTACTTC
CASSMGSILIGREQYF
>TRBV19|once|TRBJ1-2|TRBD1
TGTGCCAGCCGACAGGGAAAAGAAGGCTACACCTTC
CASRQGKEGYTF
>TRBV28|-|TRBJ2-7|TRBD2
TGTGCCAGCAGTTCCTCGGGGACTAGCGGGAGGGCCGAGCAGTACTTC
CASSSSGTSGRAEQYF
>TRBV10-3|-|TRBJ2-2|TRBD1
TGTGCCATCGGTTCACAGGGGGCTGCTAACACCGGGGAGCTGTTTTTT
CAIGSQGAANTGELFF
>TRBV10-3|-|TRBJ1-2|-
TGTGCCATCAGTGAGTCGAAGGTTGCGGAACGAGACTATGGCTACACCTTC
CAISESKVAERDYGYTF
>TRBV4-1|once|TRBJ1-4|TRBD1
TGCGCCAGCAGCCGGGCAGGGGGAAATGATGAAAAACTGTTTTTT
CASSRAGGNDEKLFF
>TRBV30|-|TRBJ2-1|-
TGTGCCTGGAGCGGGATCTACAATGAGCAGTTCTTC
CAWSGIYNEQFF
>TRBV9|-|TRBJ2-3|-
TGTGCCAGCACCTTAGTGGAGGGAGATACGCAGTATTTT
CASTLVEGDTQYF
>TRBV28|once|TRBJ1-1|TRBD1
TGTGCCAGCAGTTACAACAGGGGCCAGAGGAACACTGAAGCTTTCTTT
CASSYNRGQRNTEAFF
>TRBV11-2|-|TRBJ2-7|TRBD1
TGTGCCAGCAGCTTAGGGACAGGCTCCTACGAGCAGTACTTC
CASSLGTGSYEQYF
>TRBV14|-|TRBJ2-2|-
TGTGCCAGCAGCCAAGCTAGCGACATCACCGGGGAGCTGTTTTTT
CASSQASDITGELFF
>TRBV9|-|TRBJ2-5|-
TGTGCCAGCAGTAGCGGAGCCCAAGAGACCCAGTACTTC
CASSSGAQETQYF
>TRBV7-9|-|TRBJ2-1|-
TGTGCCAGCAGCTTTGCGTACAGAAACAATGAGCAGTTCTTC
CASSFAYRNNEQFF
>TRBV9|once|TRBJ2-1|TRBD2
TGTGCCAGCAGCGTGACTAGCGGGGTAGGTGAGCAGTTCTTC
CASSVTSGVGEQFF
>TRBV7-6|-|TRBJ2-1|TRBD1
TGTGCCAGCAGCGGATACACAGGGGGAGATGAGCAGTTCTTC
CASSGYTGGDEQFF
>TRBV29-1|-|TRBJ2-3|TRBD2
TGCAGCGTTGTCACCGCTAGCGGCTACACAGATACGCAGTATTTT
CSVVTASGYTDTQYF
>TRBV6-1|-|TRBJ1-2|-
TGTGCCAGCAGTGAAGGTATTGTACCTGGACTTGGCTACACCTTC
CASSEGIVPGLGYTF